The 31 T cell receptor beta chains reported below all come from one sample, sequenced in a study of T cell clonotyping in hematopoietic cell transplantation. Sequenced by immunoSEQ multiplex PCR; TCRdb stores in-frame clones only, minus some. In the table there are 29,000 or so clones, more than 85% of which are singletons. Specimen: PBMCs, collected 100 days after allogeneic stem cell transplant. These receptors originate from a female patient aged 45-60 years who had an allogeneic stem cell transplant from a related donor, so the T cells may come from the graft donor. Some clones in this sample may be carry-over from other donors' samples.

The V gene is TRBV6-1, the J gene TRBJ2-3; 15 bases agree with TRBD2. In germline, CDR1 is MNHNS, CDR2 SASEGT. The CDR3 length is 15 residues. The V segment lost 8 bases and the J segment 6 bases; nucleotides outside the gene matches: 6. The CDR3 DNA reads as TGTGCCAGCTCAGGACTAGCGGGGGGGCGGGATACGCAGTATTTT. Its protein is CASSGLAGGRDTQYF.

This rearrangement joins TRBV5-8 to TRBJ2-7; 7 nucleotides agree with TRBD1. Germline CDR1 reads SGHTS; CDR2 reads YDEGEE. The CDR3 is made up of 14 amino acids. V was pared by 4 bases and J by 2 bases, with 6 bases of the junction left unmatched. The CDR3 DNA reads as TGTGCCAGCAGCGAAACAGGGGTTCCCTACGAGCAGTACTTC. It specifies CASSETGVPYEQYF.

The chain uses TRBV6-6 and TRBJ2-7; TRBD1 is a possible D gene (6 bases). V gave up 6 bases and J gave up 5 bases, with 11 bases separating them. Germline V gene lookup returns CDR1 MNHNY and CDR2 SVGAGI (reference sequence). This CDR3 region has 12 residues. The CDR3 sequence: CASSTGWDEQYF. The CDR3 DNA reads as TGTGCCAGCAGCACAGGGTGGGACGAGCAGTACTTC.

The genes are TRBV19 and TRBJ2-6, with D maybe TRBD2 (5 bases). The CDR3 contains 16 residues. CDR1 and CDR2 from the germline V gene are LNHDA and SQIVND (reference sequence). V lost 7 bases to trimming and J lost 3 bases, with 16 bases between them. Written as DNA, the CDR3 is TGTGCCAGTACCCCGGACGGGGTGTATGGGGCCAACGTCCTGACTTTC. It specifies CASTPDGVYGANVLTF.

V usage is TRBV30 and J usage is TRBJ1-1; TRBD1 agrees at 9 bases. CDR1 is GTSNPN, CDR2 SVGIG, per germline (reference sequence). The junction had 9 bases not matched to a gene; V was cut back by 0 bases and J by 7 bases. This CDR3 is 15 amino acids long. The CDR3 sequence: CAWSVGQGPKGEAFF. The CDR3 DNA follows: TGTGCCTGGAGTGTGGGACAGGGACCCAAGGGTGAAGCTTTCTTT.

J is TRBJ2-7 and V is TRBV6-5; 8 positions agree with TRBD1. Germline trimming cut 2 bases from V and 4 bases from J; bases unmatched to any gene: 1. Germline lookup yields CDR1 MNHEY and CDR2 SVGAGI. CDR3 length equals 13 residues. The chain's CDR3 is CASSYDRGYEQYF. CDR3 nucleotides: TGTGCCAGCAGTTACGACAGGGGATACGAGCAGTACTTC.

The V gene is TRBV9, the J gene TRBJ1-2; tentatively, D is TRBD1 (6 bases). Trimming cost V 0 bases and J 6 bases, with 15 bases left between them. The CDR3 contains 15 residues. Germline CDR1 is SGDLS and CDR2 is YYNGEE. In DNA, the CDR3 is TGTGCCAGCAGCGTAGTAGGGACACCCCAACATGGCTACACCTTC. Translated, it gives CASSVVGTPQHGYTF.

The chain joins TRBV5-4 to TRBJ1-2, with a possible D match to TRBD1 (5 bases). The CDR3 totals 14 residues. The V end was cut by 2 bases, the J end by 8 bases, with 16 bases between. Germline values: CDR1 SGHNT, CDR2 YYREEE (reference sequence). CDR3 sequence (DNA): TGTGCCAGCAGCTTCGGGGGAGGTGGGGTCGGCTACACCTTC. It specifies CASSFGGGGVGYTF.

V and J are TRBV7-2 and TRBJ1-1; 8 bases agree with TRBD1. Germline CDR1 SGHTA, CDR2 FQGNSA. Trimming removed 1 base from V and 9 bases from J; junction bases left unmatched: 7. The CDR3 loop spans 14 amino acids. CDR3 bases: TGTGCCAGCAGCTTAGGACAGGGGATCTCGAAAGCTTTCTTT. Translating it yields CASSLGQGISKAFF.

V is TRBV9 and J is TRBJ1-1; TRBD1 matches at 9 bases. Germline assignment: CDR1 SGDLS and CDR2 YYNGEE. J gave up 2 bases and V 4 bases, and 3 bases lay outside the gene matches. The CDR3 sequence is 14 residues long. CDR3 region: CASSLQGANTEAFF. The CDR3 DNA follows: TGTGCCAGCAGCTTACAGGGGGCAAACACTGAAGCTTTCTTT.

The V gene is TRBV2, the J gene TRBJ1-2, with a weak D call TRBD1 (5 bases). Looked up from germline, CDR1 is SNHLY and CDR2 is FYNNEI. The CDR3 length is 15 residues. V lost 4 bases to trimming and J lost 0 bases, with 12 bases between them. The CDR3 reads CASSVYQTANYGYTF. The DNA for the CDR3 is TGTGCCAGCAGTGTGTACCAGACAGCTAACTATGGCTACACCTTC.

This chain joins TRBV11-2 and TRBJ2-1, with a weak D call TRBD2 (6 bases). V was shortened by 4 bases and J by 4 bases, with 11 bases between the two germline ends. Germline V gene data show CDR1 as SGHAT and CDR2 as FQNNGV. This CDR3 spans 14 amino acids. The CDR3 DNA reads as TGTGCCAGCAGCTCCCTTAGCGGTTACAATGAGCAGTTCTTC. Amino acid sequence: CASSSLSGYNEQFF.

This chain uses TRBV10-1 with TRBJ1-1; possibly TRBD1 for D (6 bases). The CDR3 consists of 17 residues. The germline CDR1 and CDR2 sequences are WNHNN and SYGVQD (reference sequence). V lost 5 bases and J lost 0, with 19 bases in between. The CDR3 DNA reads TGCGCCAGCAGTCCCGGACAGAAATCAGATATGAACACTGAAGCTTTCTTT. This translates into CASSPGQKSDMNTEAFF.

The J gene is TRBJ1-3, the V gene TRBV5-8; D not resolved. The CDR3 contains 15 residues. V shed 2 bases and J shed 0 bases, with 9 bases lying between them. Looked up from germline, CDR1 is SGHTS and CDR2 is YDEGEE. As DNA, the CDR3 is TGTGCCAGCAGCTTTGGACTGATCTCTGGAAACACCATATATTTT. It specifies CASSFGLISGNTIYF.

V and J are TRBV9 and TRBJ2-4; the D is unclear. Trimming took 5 bases from V and 8 from J, leaving 17 bases between them. This CDR3 contains 14 residues. Germline V lookup: CDR1 SGDLS, CDR2 YYNGEE. The CDR3: CASSPTPSPYIQYF. CDR3 bases: TGTGCCAGCAGTCCTACTCCGAGCCCGTACATTCAGTACTTC. Variable domain in full (rest from reference TRBV9 and TRBJ2-4): DSGVTQTPKHLITATGQRVTLRCSPRSGDLSVYWYQQSLDQGLQFLIQYYNGEERAKGNILERFSAQQFPDLHSELNLSSLELGDSALYFCASSPTPSPYIQYFGAGTRLSVL.

This clone has more than one count but fewer than ten. This sequence joins TRBV5-1 and TRBJ1-2; 8 bases fit TRBD1. With 6 bases clipped from V and 8 bases from J, the junction kept 12 bases outside the gene matches. The CDR3 runs to 14 residues. From germline, CDR1 is SGHRS and CDR2 YFSETQ. The CDR3 is CASTLAESGGGYTF. Written as DNA, the CDR3 is TGCGCCAGCACCCTCGCAGAATCAGGGGGCGGCTACACCTTC.

V gene TRBV13 combines with J gene TRBJ1-1; D might be TRBD1 (5 bases). The V end was cut by 4 bases, the J end by 2 bases, with 20 bases between. There are 17 residues in the CDR3. The V gene's germline CDR1 is PRHDT and CDR2 FYEKMQ (reference sequence). CDR3 protein: CASSSSHWGSTNTEAFF. CDR3 bases: TGTGCCAGCAGCTCCTCCCACTGGGGCTCTACTAACACTGAAGCTTTCTTT. The whole variable domain, filled in from reference TRBV13 and TRBJ1-1, reads AAGVIQSPRHLIKEKRETATLKCYPIPRHDTVYWYQQGPGQDPQFLISFYEKMQSDKGSIPDRFSAQQFSDYHSELNMSSLELGDSALYFCASSSSHWGSTNTEAFFGQGTRLTVV.

V and J are TRBV6-6 and TRBJ1-6; D ambiguous. V was shortened by 2 bases and J by 7 bases, with 9 bases between the two germline ends. This CDR3 has 14 residues. The germline V gene encodes CDR1 MNHNY and CDR2 SVGAGI (reference sequence). CDR3 protein: CASSYDSSNSPLHF. CDR3 bases: TGTGCCAGCAGTTACGACTCCTCAAATTCACCCCTCCACTTT.

This chain connects TRBV11-2 to TRBJ1-1; D is unresolved. The CDR3 loop spans 15 amino acids. The ends were cut back, 10 bases at V and 7 bases at J, with 25 bases in the middle. The V gene's germline CDR1 is SGHAT and CDR2 FQNNGV. The CDR3 loop reads CAITFLRSPNGEAFF. CDR3 sequence (DNA): TGTGCCATTACATTTCTGCGGTCCCCCAACGGTGAAGCTTTCTTT.

The chain combines TRBV30 with TRBJ1-4; D is perhaps TRBD1 (5 bases). This CDR3 has 14 amino acids. V was shortened by 2 bases and J by 6 bases, with 13 bases between the two germline ends. The germline V gene encodes CDR1 GTSNPN and CDR2 SVGIG (reference sequence). CDR3 DNA: TGTGCCTGGAGTAGAGGGGACTGGGATGAAAAACTGTTTTTT. Translating it yields CAWSRGDWDEKLFF.

The chain has TRBV10-3 and TRBJ2-3, with 9 bases lining up with TRBD2. Trimming removed 0 bases from V and 4 bases from J; junction bases left unmatched: 11. The CDR3 is made up of 18 amino acids. The V gene's germline CDR1 is ENHRY and CDR2 SYGVKD. The CDR3 loop is CAISESRTRAGGADTQYF. CDR3 sequence (DNA): TGTGCCATCAGTGAGTCGAGGACTAGAGCGGGGGGTGCAGATACGCAGTATTTT.

The V call is TRBV19, the J call TRBJ2-3, with 12 nucleotides matching TRBD1. The CDR3 runs 15 residues. V trimming: 5 bases; J trimming: 6 bases; junction bases outside the gene matches: 6. Germline values: CDR1 LNHDA, CDR2 SQIVND (reference sequence). In DNA form, the CDR3 reads TGTGCCAGTAGTTCCCCGGGACAGGGGGCGGATACGCAGTATTTT. Translating gives CASSSPGQGADTQYF.

CDR3 sequence reads: CASRPNRGQFATNEKLFF. CDR3 DNA sequence: TGTGCCAGCAGGCCAAACCGGGGCCAATTTGCAACTAATGAAAAACTGTTTTTT. The gene calls are TRBV7-6 and TRBJ1-4, with D maybe TRBD1 (5 bases). V was clipped by 6 bases and J by 0 bases, with 20 bases between them. This CDR3 has 18 amino acids. The germline CDR1 and CDR2 sequences are SGHVS and FNYEAQ.

The V and J genes are TRBV20-1 and TRBJ2-5; D is undetermined. Trimming cost V 5 bases and J 5 bases, with 9 bases left between them. The CDR3 has 11 residues. Germline CDR1 is DFQATT and CDR2 is SNEGSKA (reference sequence). The CDR3 nucleotides read TGCAGTGCTGAACGGCGGGAGACCCAGTACTTC. Its protein is CSAERRETQYF.

V and J are TRBV5-6 and TRBJ2-1; the match to TRBD1 covers 7 bases. This CDR3 region has 13 residues. Germline V gene sequence: CDR1 SGHDT, CDR2 YYEEEE. With 4 bases clipped from V and 12 bases from J, the junction kept 10 bases outside the gene matches. Written as DNA, the CDR3 is TGTGCCAGCAGCATAACAGGGGCCTCGGGGCAGTTCTTC. It yields the protein CASSITGASGQFF.

The chain links TRBV9 to TRBJ1-2, with D maybe TRBD1 (6 bases). The CDR3 totals 16 residues. Germline V gene data show CDR1 as SGDLS and CDR2 as YYNGEE. The germline V and J ends were trimmed by 4 bases and 3 bases, with 19 bases remaining between them. The CDR3 loop reads CASSSLQGVPHYGYTF. The CDR3 nucleotides are TGTGCCAGCAGCAGTTTACAGGGCGTTCCACACTATGGCTACACCTTC.

The J gene is TRBJ2-3, the V gene TRBV7-3; D is perhaps TRBD1 (6 bases). The CDR3 is 15 residues long. V dropped 5 bases and J dropped 2 bases, with 14 bases sitting between them. Germline V gene data show CDR1 as SGHTA and CDR2 as FQGTGA. CDR3: CASSPARDNTDTQYF. CDR3 nucleotides: TGTGCCAGCAGCCCCGCCCGGGACAACACAGATACGCAGTATTTT.

V and J are TRBV5-5 and TRBJ1-6; D might be TRBD1 (6 bases). V shed 0 bases and J shed 1 base, with 11 bases lying between them. Germline assignment: CDR1 SGHKS and CDR2 YYEKEE (reference sequence). The CDR3 is 17 residues long. CDR3 sequence: CASSLAGAGSYNSPLHF. The CDR3 DNA reads TGTGCCAGCAGCTTGGCAGGGGCGGGTTCCTATAATTCACCCCTCCACTTT.

This chain links TRBV2 with TRBJ2-3, with 15 bases fitting TRBD2. Unmatched junction bases numbered 8, after V lost 5 bases and J lost 5 bases. The CDR3 is 17 residues long. Germline V gene data show CDR1 as SNHLY and CDR2 as FYNNEI. CDR3 residues: CASSPGTSGGRGDTQYF. In nucleotides, the CDR3 is TGTGCCAGCAGTCCCGGGACTAGCGGGGGGCGGGGAGATACGCAGTATTTT.

The rearrangement uses TRBV11-2 and TRBJ2-1; 8 bases agree with TRBD1. The CDR3 runs 15 residues. Germline assignment: CDR1 SGHAT and CDR2 FQNNGV. After removal of 3 bases from V and 5 bases from J, the junction contained 6 bases not matched to a gene. The CDR3 sequence: CASSFGDRWDNEQFF. The CDR3 nucleotides read TGTGCCAGCAGCTTCGGGGACAGGTGGGACAATGAGCAGTTCTTC.

This clone appeared a few times. The J gene is TRBJ2-1, the V gene TRBV6-5; 10 nucleotides agree with TRBD1. The V segment lost 0 bases and the J segment 10 bases; nucleotides outside the gene matches: 9. The CDR3 length is 16 residues. Germline CDR1 is MNHEY and CDR2 is SVGAGI. This CDR3 reads CASSYSGTGVSREQFF. The CDR3 coding sequence is TGTGCCAGCAGTTACTCGGGGACAGGGGTATCGAGGGAGCAGTTCTTC.